Listed below are T cell receptor beta chains from one sample, sequenced in a study of T cells in localized non-small cell lung cancer. TCRdb's copy holds only in-frame clones and misses some; the assay was immunoSEQ multiplex PCR. The sample records about 2,500 clones, roughly 30% being singletons. This material consisted of lung tumor tissue, taken before any cancer treatment. The source of these receptors is a female donor of 60 years or more with stage II lung adenocarcinoma. The CDR3 runs from the conserved cysteine through the conserved F or W. A D gene is named only where the DNA matches it firmly. Expanded clones are given a class, and other clones once, few, many or no size at all.

d_call	v_call	clone_size	cdr3_length	j_call	cdr3_aa	cdr3_nt
TRBD1	TRBV19	NA	15	TRBJ2-1	CASSTLDRVSDEQFF	TGTGCCAGTAGTACCCTGGACAGGGTCTCGGATGAGCAGTTCTTC
NA	TRBV9	NA	15	TRBJ2-2	CASSGLGGLPGELFF	TGTGCCAGCAGTGGGCTCGGGGGGCTCCCCGGGGAGCTGTTTTTT
NA	TRBV15	NA	15	TRBJ2-5	CATSSLGGVVETQYF	TGTGCCACCAGCAGTCTTGGCGGGGTAGTAGAGACCCAGTACTTC
TRBD1	TRBV6-8	NA	16	TRBJ2-5	CASSSSGTGSQETQYF	TGTGCCAGCAGTAGTTCAGGGACAGGGAGCCAAGAGACCCAGTACTTC
NA	TRBV10-2	few	13	TRBJ2-5	CASTESPQETQYF	TGCGCCAGCACTGAGTCTCCACAAGAGACCCAGTACTTC
TRBD1	TRBV19	few	14	TRBJ1-2	CASTRTGTFNGYTF	TGTGCCAGTACACGGACAGGGACCTTCAATGGCTACACCTTC
NA	TRBV6-7	NA	14	TRBJ2-1	CASSYSNRGNEQFF	TGTGCCAGCAGTTACTCGAATCGGGGCAATGAGCAGTTCTTC
NA	TRBV14	NA	16	TRBJ2-1	CASSPTRAGYYNEQFF	TGTGCCAGCAGCCCAACACGGGCCGGTTACTACAATGAGCAGTTCTTC
TRBD1	TRBV6-8	few	16	TRBJ1-2	CASSNDGTVFNYGYTF	TGTGCCAGCAGTAACGACGGGACAGTCTTTAACTATGGCTACACCTTC
NA	TRBV5-1	NA	14	TRBJ2-2	CASSLGLNTGELFF	TGCGCCAGCAGCTTGGGACTGAACACCGGGGAGCTGTTTTTT
TRBD1	TRBV2	NA	12	TRBJ2-7	CASSWGQGEQYF	TGTGCCAGCAGTTGGGGACAGGGCGAGCAGTACTTC
TRBD1	TRBV9	few	19	TRBJ1-4	CASSFRDRKGSATNEKLFF	TGTGCCAGCAGTTTTCGGGACAGGAAAGGCTCTGCAACTAATGAAAAACTGTTTTTT
NA	TRBV25-1	few	12	TRBJ2-5	CASSEYQRTQYF	TGTGCCAGCAGTGAATATCAAAGGACCCAGTACTTC
TRBD1	TRBV19	NA	16	TRBJ1-4	CASSYRGGATNEKLFF	TGTGCCAGTAGCTACAGGGGAGGTGCAACTAATGAAAAACTGTTTTTT
TRBD1	TRBV9	few	16	TRBJ1-1	CASSATSGQGATEAFF	TGTGCCAGCAGCGCCACTTCCGGACAGGGGGCCACTGAAGCTTTCTTT
TRBD1	TRBV11-3	few	14	TRBJ1-2	CASSPQGADYGYTF	TGTGCCAGCAGCCCGCAGGGGGCTGACTATGGCTACACCTTC
NA	TRBV12-5	NA	15	TRBJ2-1	CASGLGQSSYNEQFF	TGTGCTAGTGGTTTGGGTCAAAGCTCCTACAATGAGCAGTTCTTC
NA	TRBV2	few	15	TRBJ2-1	CASMAGTSSYNEQFF	TGTGCCAGCATGGCGGGCACGAGCTCCTACAATGAGCAGTTCTTC
TRBD2	TRBV11-3	few	14	TRBJ2-1	CASSPGGWVNEQFF	TGTGCCAGCAGCCCGGGGGGGTGGGTGAATGAGCAGTTCTTC
TRBD2	TRBV10-2	NA	15	TRBJ2-1	CASSDVGLASYEQFF	TGCGCCAGCAGTGACGTGGGACTAGCTAGTTATGAGCAGTTCTTC
TRBD2	TRBV6-1	NA	19	TRBJ2-7	CASSEELAGGPTRYYEQYF	TGTGCCAGCAGTGAAGAACTAGCGGGAGGCCCAACTCGTTACTACGAGCAGTACTTC
NA	TRBV28	few	12	TRBJ1-2	CASRGGGYGYTF	TGTGCCAGCAGGGGGGGTGGCTATGGCTACACCTTC
NA	TRBV12-5	NA	16	TRBJ2-3	CASGLGATGGTDTQYF	TGTGCTAGTGGTTTGGGAGCGACCGGGGGCACAGATACGCAGTATTTT
TRBD2	TRBV5-1	NA	15	TRBJ2-1	CASSSTGTSSNEQFF	TGCGCCAGCAGCTCCACCGGGACTAGCTCGAATGAGCAGTTCTTC
TRBD1	TRBV6-8	few	13	TRBJ1-6	CASSPTGISPLHF	TGTGCCAGCAGTCCGACAGGGATTTCACCCCTCCACTTT
NA	TRBV6-8	few	13	TRBJ2-2	CASSPAVGGELFF	TGTGCCAGCAGCCCCGCGGTGGGCGGGGAGCTGTTTTTT
NA	TRBV6-8	NA	15	TRBJ2-3	CASSFMVGATDTQYF	TGTGCCAGCAGTTTTATGGTGGGGGCAACAGATACGCAGTATTTT
NA	TRBV6-8	NA	13	TRBJ2-5	CASSLKGVSTQYF	TGTGCCAGCAGCCTCAAGGGGGTTTCGACCCAGTACTTC
NA	TRBV11-3	NA	15	TRBJ2-1	CASSLAGNSYNEQFF	TGTGCCAGCAGCTTGGCCGGCAACTCCTACAATGAGCAGTTCTTC
NA	TRBV19	few	14	TRBJ2-3	CASRGLGPADTQYF	TGTGCCAGTAGGGGATTGGGCCCCGCAGATACGCAGTATTTT
TRBD1	TRBV4-1	few	14	TRBJ2-2	CASSLRTGQEELFF	TGCGCCAGCAGCCTACGGACAGGTCAGGAGGAGCTGTTTTTT
NA	TRBV29-1	large	13	TRBJ2-5	CSVVRGLQETQYF	TGCAGCGTTGTAAGGGGACTCCAAGAGACCCAGTACTTC
NA	TRBV11-3	many	14	TRBJ1-2	CASSFGQFDYGYTF	TGTGCCAGCAGCTTTGGGCAGTTCGACTATGGCTACACCTTC
NA	TRBV6-8	NA	15	TRBJ1-1	CASRGTMAGDTEAFF	TGTGCCAGCCGGGGGACCATGGCAGGCGACACTGAAGCTTTCTTT
NA	TRBV11-3	medium-sized	14	TRBJ2-1	CASSLDRLAPEQFF	TGTGCCAGCAGCTTAGATCGTTTGGCCCCCGAGCAGTTCTTC
NA	TRBV6-8	medium-sized	13	TRBJ1-1	CASSLHVNTEAFF	TGTGCCAGCAGTTTACACGTGAACACTGAAGCTTTCTTT
NA	TRBV28	NA	13	TRBJ1-1	CASSPGMNTEAFF	TGTGCCAGCAGTCCCGGTATGAACACTGAAGCTTTCTTT
TRBD2	TRBV11-1	NA	16	TRBJ2-2	CATRVAGGQITGELFF	TGTGCCACCAGGGTAGCGGGGGGGCAGATCACCGGGGAGCTGTTTTTT
TRBD1	TRBV30	NA	16	TRBJ1-5	CAWSVGGLYSNQPQHF	TGTGCCTGGAGTGTAGGGGGCCTCTATAGCAATCAGCCCCAGCATTTT
TRBD1	TRBV28	NA	16	TRBJ1-2	CASSSSSGTGVYGYTF	TGTGCCAGCAGTTCCTCCTCCGGGACAGGAGTTTATGGCTACACCTTC